The 16 T cell receptor beta chains below were found in one sample sequenced in a study of preoperative IRX-2 immunotherapy in early breast cancer. The data were produced by immunoSEQ multiplex PCR, yet TCRdb's version contains in-frame clones alone and is incomplete. The sample lists 60,000 or so clones, around 94% occurring once. Treatment in this sample: preoperative locoregional IRX-2 cytokine immunotherapy. The sample here was taken from a patient treated with IRX-2 immunotherapy. These receptors all come from a human donor with breast cancer.

The V and J genes are TRBV29-1 and TRBJ2-3; TRBD1 aligns across 10 bases. Germline V gene data show CDR1 as SQVTM and CDR2 as ANQGSEA. V lost 3 bases and J lost 2; bases outside the gene matches: 17. The CDR3 has 19 amino acids. The CDR3 loop reads CSVEKGQGWVREYTDTQYF. CDR3 nucleotides: TGCAGCGTTGAGAAGGGACAGGGGTGGGTCCGGGAATACACAGATACGCAGTATTTT.

The chain uses TRBV7-9 and TRBJ1-6; the match to TRBD1 covers 9 bases. V lost 6 bases, J lost 9 bases, and 6 bases stayed unmatched. The CDR3 runs 14 residues. Germline CDR1 SEHNR, CDR2 FQNEAQ (reference sequence). As DNA, the CDR3 is TGTGCCAGCAGAGCCGGGACAGGGCCTTCACCCCTCCACTTT. This gives the protein CASRAGTGPSPLHF.

J is TRBJ2-5 and V is TRBV28; maybe TRBD1 (5 bases). Deletions cut 3 bases from V and 5 bases from J, with 10 bases between. From germline, CDR1 is MDHEN and CDR2 SYDVKM. The CDR3 runs 13 residues. CDR3 in amino acids: CASSFRGEETQYF. CDR3 coding DNA: TGTGCCAGCAGTTTTAGGGGTGAGGAGACCCAGTACTTC.

The chain has TRBV28 and TRBJ2-3, with TRBD1 identical over 7 bases. This CDR3 comprises 15 residues. Germline loops: CDR1 MDHEN, CDR2 SYDVKM. Trimming took 3 bases from V and 4 from J; bases not matched to a gene: 7. In DNA form, the CDR3 reads TGTGCCAGCAGTTTGCCCACCAGGGGGTCAGATACGCAGTATTTT. This codes for CASSLPTRGSDTQYF.

The V call is TRBV5-6, the J call TRBJ1-6; the D gene is possibly TRBD1 (6 bases). Trimming cost V 2 bases and J 10 bases, with 13 bases left between them. CDR1 is SGHDT and CDR2 is YYEEEE in the germline V gene. The CDR3 consists of 14 residues. CDR3 sequence: CASSLEQGRSPLHF. In DNA form, the CDR3 reads TGTGCCAGCAGCTTAGAACAGGGACGGTCACCCCTCCACTTT.

J is TRBJ1-1 and V is TRBV5-1; TRBD1 might be the D (5 bases). The CDR3 has 14 residues. Deletions cut 6 bases from V and 0 bases from J, with 12 bases between. The germline V gene has CDR1 SGHRS and CDR2 YFSETQ. CDR3 sequence (DNA): TGCGCCAGCACACCGGGGACGGTGAACACTGAAGCTTTCTTT. This codes for CASTPGTVNTEAFF.

The V call is TRBV15, the J call TRBJ2-2; no definite D call. The germline gives CDR1 LNHNV, CDR2 YYDKDF (reference sequence). Trimming left V 0 bases short and J 6 bases short, with 14 bases between. This CDR3 contains 16 residues. For the CDR3, the DNA is TGTGCCACCAGCAGAGATGGGGTTGATGGGGCCGGGGAGCTGTTTTTT. Amino acid sequence: CATSRDGVDGAGELFF.

The chain recombines TRBV18 with TRBJ2-1; D perhaps matches TRBD1 (7 bases). The V end lost 0 bases, the J end lost 3 bases, and 12 bases lay between the germline ends. The germline V gene encodes CDR1 KGHSH and CDR2 LQKENI. This CDR3 is built from 16 residues. As DNA, the CDR3 is TGTGCCAGCTCACCACCGATCAGGGGGGACTACAATGAGCAGTTCTTC. It codes for CASSPPIRGDYNEQFF.

The rearrangement uses TRBV2 and TRBJ2-2; D might be TRBD1 (6 bases). This CDR3 has 14 amino acids. V lost 5 bases and J 3 bases, leaving 10 bases between the germline ends. Germline CDR1 is SNHLY and CDR2 is FYNNEI. The CDR3 is CASSRYRDTGELFF. The CDR3, as DNA: TGTGCCAGCAGTCGTTACAGGGACACCGGGGAGCTGTTTTTT.

This sequence joins TRBV4-3 and TRBJ1-1; D ambiguous. Trimming pared 1 base from V and 7 bases from J, leaving 10 bases between. CDR3 size: 13 residues. The germline V gene has CDR1 LGHNA and CDR2 YSLEER. The CDR3, as DNA: TGCGCCAGCAGCCAAGGACGCAGTCTTGAAGCTTTCTTT. Amino acids: CASSQGRSLEAFF.

V and J are TRBV7-6 and TRBJ2-3, with D perhaps TRBD1 or TRBD2 (5 bases each). The CDR3 consists of 17 residues. The V gene lost 5 bases and the J gene lost 2 bases, with 20 bases spanning the gap. The germline gives CDR1 SGHVS, CDR2 FNYEAQ. CDR3 coding DNA: TGTGCCAGCAGCCTTTTTGACGGGGCGGTTAACACAGATACGCAGTATTTT. This encodes CASSLFDGAVNTDTQYF.

V is TRBV9 and J is TRBJ2-3, with TRBD2 matching over 7 bases. Germline CDR1 reads SGDLS; CDR2 reads YYNGEE. The CDR3 totals 15 residues. The V gene end was trimmed by 4 bases and the J gene end by 4 bases; junction bases not matched to a gene: 9. The CDR3, as DNA: TGTGCCAGCAGCCGACTAGCACTAACCCCAGATACGCAGTATTTT. Protein: CASSRLALTPDTQYF.

The V gene is TRBV6-1, the J gene TRBJ2-7; 7 positions match TRBD1. This CDR3 spans 14 amino acids. Trimming cost V 6 bases and J 3 bases; bases outside gene matches: 8. The V gene's germline CDR1 is MNHNS and CDR2 SASEGT. The CDR3 here is CASRRIQGSYEQYF. In DNA, the CDR3 is TGTGCCAGCAGGCGGATACAGGGGAGCTACGAGCAGTACTTC.

V gene TRBV4-3 combines with J gene TRBJ2-7; perhaps TRBD2 as D (6 bases). CDR1 is LGHNA and CDR2 is YSLEER in the germline V gene. Trimming pared 1 base from V and 0 bases from J, leaving 16 bases between. The CDR3 contains 17 residues. CDR3 DNA: TGCGCCAGCAGCCAAGGCCCTTTAGCGGCAGACTCCTACGAGCAGTACTTC. Translating it yields CASSQGPLAADSYEQYF.

J is TRBJ2-7 and V is TRBV10-3; D is undetermined. V shed 6 bases and J shed 0 bases, with 9 bases lying between them. CDR3 length: 13 residues. Germline V gene data show CDR1 as ENHRY and CDR2 as SYGVKD. The CDR3 coding sequence is TGTGCCATCAGCCCACCTGGCTCCTACGAGCAGTACTTC. Its protein is CAISPPGSYEQYF.

This rearrangement joins TRBV18 to TRBJ2-7, with 13 bases that match TRBD2. With 6 bases clipped from V and 4 bases from J, the junction kept 12 bases outside the gene matches. Germline V CDR1 and CDR2: KGHSH, LQKENI. The CDR3 totals 17 residues. The CDR3 DNA reads TGTGCCAGCTCTCACACAGCGCCGGGACTAGCGGGGTACGAGCAGTACTTC. Its protein product is CASSHTAPGLAGYEQYF.